These 6 T cell receptor beta chains originate from one sample sequenced in a study of technical replicates of blood from a handful of donors. Data came from immunoSEQ multiplex PCR; TCRdb stores just in-frame clones and leaves some out. The data show 76,000 or so clones, with about 91% seen just once and around 0.26% held by the top ten. Sequences were obtained from T cells isolated from PBMCs. The receptors derive from a human donor in good health.

The chain recombines TRBV14 with TRBJ1-1; D might be TRBD1 (6 bases). V lost 2 bases to trimming and J lost 5 bases, with 12 bases between them. The CDR3 has 14 residues. Germline V lookup: CDR1 SGHDN, CDR2 FVKESK. The CDR3 sequence is CASSQQGTGTEAFF. The CDR3 nucleotides are TGTGCCAGCAGCCAACAAGGAACAGGGACTGAAGCTTTCTTT.

This chain connects TRBV4-1 to TRBJ2-7; 9 nucleotides line up with TRBD2. CDR1 and CDR2 from the germline V gene are MGHRA and YSYEKL. This CDR3 region has 14 residues. Trimming took 2 bases from V and 7 from J; bases not matched to a gene: 6. CDR3 bases: TGCGCCAGCAGCCAACTAGCGGGAACGAGGGAGCAGTACTTC. It encodes CASSQLAGTREQYF.

This chain links TRBV6-6 with TRBJ2-5, with unresolved D. V was clipped by 2 bases and J by 1 base, with 8 bases between them. The CDR3 sequence is 14 residues long. Looked up from germline, CDR1 is MNHNY and CDR2 is SVGAGI (reference sequence). The CDR3 coding sequence is TGTGCCAGCAGTTACGGGCAAGTCCAAGAGACCCAGTACTTC. Translation: CASSYGQVQETQYF.

The chain uses TRBV30 and TRBJ1-5; D remains ambiguous. The V end was cut by 2 bases, the J end by 7 bases, with 9 bases between. This CDR3 contains 12 residues. The germline gives CDR1 GTSNPN, CDR2 SVGIG (reference sequence). CDR3 nucleotides: TGTGCCTGGAGTCCAGGACTCCAGCCCCAGCATTTT. Encoded protein: CAWSPGLQPQHF.

The chain carries TRBV5-4 and TRBJ1-1; D gene uncertain. Germline V lookup: CDR1 SGHNT, CDR2 YYREEE (reference sequence). Trimming pared 4 bases from V and 7 bases from J, leaving 17 bases between. This CDR3 contains 14 residues. CDR3: CASSPPNSESEAFF. The CDR3 nucleotides are TGTGCCAGCAGCCCCCCCAACTCGGAGAGTGAAGCTTTCTTT. The full variable domain, its missing parts supplied by reference TRBV5-4 and TRBJ1-1, is ETGVTQSPTHLIKTRGQQVTLRCSSQSGHNTVSWYQQALGQGPQFIFQYYREEENGRGNFPPRFSGLQFPNYSSELNVNALELDDSALYLCASSPPNSESEAFFGQGTRLTVV.

The genes are TRBV6-5 and TRBJ2-7, with D uncertain. Germline CDR1 MNHEY, CDR2 SVGAGI. V lost 3 bases and J 3 bases, leaving 9 bases between the germline ends. The CDR3 has 13 residues. CDR3 DNA sequence: TGTGCCAGCAGTTATGGTCACAGCTACGAGCAGTACTTC. Protein product: CASSYGHSYEQYF.